This T cell receptor (beta chain) was sequenced in a study of shared clonotypes between healthy human individuals. Regarding the study as a whole: Naive subsets typically showed greater estimated richness than memory subsets.

Worth noting for this clone: Its target is not known.

Assay execution proceeded at the deep level. TCRdb keeps only in-frame clones here, not all; method: immunoSEQ multiplex PCR. The profile shows around 2.5 million clones, 80% to 95% of them singletons. J was trimmed by 3 bases and V by 3 bases; bases with no gene match: 13. The CDR3 has 18 residues. CDR1 and CDR2 from the germline V gene are SGHNT and YYREEE (reference sequence). The V and J genes are TRBV5-4 and TRBJ2-3, with 10 bases aligning to TRBD2. Material for sequencing was naive CD4+ T cells from PBMCs. Subset described: CD45RA+ positively selected. This TCR was sampled from a man aged 18 to 30 in good health. Some clones in this sample may be carry-over from other donors' samples. CDR3 nucleotides: TGTGCCAGCAGCTGCAACGAGCGTCTAGCGGGAGAGACAGATACGCAGTATTTT. Its protein is CASSCNERLAGETDTQYF.